The T cell receptor (beta chain) described here comes from a study of T-cell reconstitution after alpha-beta-depleted transplantation in children. Germline V gene lookup returns CDR1 ENHRY and CDR2 SYGVKD. Trimming at V came to 4 bases and at J to 3 bases, leaving 5 bases not matched to a gene. The CDR3 covers 15 residues. TCRbeta library construction was performed incorporating unique molecular identifiers. MiXCR, run by TCRdb on the PCR reads, gives a single entry per CDR3 protein. The sample has a few hundred thousand distinct CDR3 sequences, 9.9% seen once; the top ten hold around 9.1%. The sequence came from a human donor who donated a stem cell graft to a child with SCID. Sequencing was performed on PBMCs from the stem cell graft donor, taken from the stem cell graft. The chain employs TRBV10-3 and TRBJ2-5; 10 positions match TRBD2. The chain's CDR3 is CAISGRSGGEETQYF. CDR3 bases: TGTGCCATCAGTGGTCGGAGCGGGGGGGAAGAGACCCAGTACTTC.